These 11 T cell receptor beta chains were sequenced from one sample in a study of beta chain features in type 1 diabetes. Of the isolated RNA, all was reverse transcribed, and so the sequenced material was expressed TCRB transcripts. Libraries were prepared by immunoSEQ multiplex PCR; TCRdb keeps only in-frame clonotypes and omits some of them. Seen here are 970,000 or so clones, about a sixth observed once, and the top ten hold 0.023%. The sample taken for sequencing was naive CD4+ T cells from blood. Every receptor here comes from a woman between 18 and 30 years old in good health.

The chain employs TRBV4-3 and TRBJ2-3; D might be TRBD1 (5 bases). The CDR3 has 14 residues. Germline CDR1 reads LGHNA; CDR2 reads YSLEER. The V end lost 4 bases, the J end lost 1 base, and 9 bases lay between the germline ends. CDR3 sequence reads: CASSLQVGTDTQYF. The CDR3 coding sequence is TGCGCCAGCAGCCTACAGGTTGGCACAGATACGCAGTATTTT.

This clone came up a few times. This chain links TRBV7-2 with TRBJ2-1; D ambiguous. V was clipped by 2 bases and J by 5 bases, with 7 bases between them. Per the germline V gene, CDR1 is SGHTA and CDR2 is FQGNSA. The CDR3 length is 13 residues. The CDR3 spells CASSLSYNNEQFF. Here the CDR3 DNA reads TGTGCCAGCAGCTTAAGCTATAACAATGAGCAGTTCTTC. Filled out from reference TRBV7-2 and TRBJ2-1, the complete variable domain reads GAGVSQSPSNKVTEKGKDVELRCDPISGHTALYWYRQSLGQGLEFLIYFQGNSAPDKSGLPSDRFSAERTGGSVSTLTIQRTQQEDSAVYLCASSLSYNNEQFFGPGTRLTVL.

This chain joins TRBV7-2 and TRBJ1-1; TRBD1 matches at 8 bases. Trimming at V came to 3 bases and at J to 1 base, leaving 7 bases not matched to a gene. The germline gives CDR1 SGHTA, CDR2 FQGNSA. The CDR3 spans 16 residues. In DNA, the CDR3 is TGTGCCAGCAGCTTTTTTGCCAGGGGGCGGAACACTGAAGCTTTCTTT. It encodes CASSFFARGRNTEAFF.

This sequence joins TRBV6-6 and TRBJ2-2, with 9 bases matching TRBD1. There are 15 residues in the CDR3. V dropped 6 bases and J dropped 7; count of bases not matched to a gene: 9. The germline V gene encodes CDR1 MNHNY and CDR2 SVGAGI (reference sequence). The CDR3 DNA reads as TGTGCCAGCAGGGGGACAGGGCAAGGGCACGGGGAGCTGTTTTTT. This encodes CASRGTGQGHGELFF.

The chain is built from TRBV2 and TRBJ2-2, with D unresolved. From germline, CDR1 is SNHLY and CDR2 FYNNEI. This CDR3 comprises 13 residues. The V end lost 3 bases, the J end lost 4 bases, and 6 bases lay between the germline ends. Here the CDR3 DNA reads TGTGCCAGCAGTGACAGTCCCACCGGGGAGCTGTTTTTT. Protein sequence: CASSDSPTGELFF.

V gene TRBV7-9 combines with J gene TRBJ2-5; possible D gene TRBD2, 6 bases. Germline V lookup: CDR1 SEHNR, CDR2 FQNEAQ (reference sequence). Trimming shortened V by 6 bases and J by 4 bases, and 15 bases separated the two germline ends. The CDR3 has 14 residues. The CDR3 DNA follows: TGTGCCAGCAGATCGTCCGGAGGGATAGAGACCCAGTACTTC. Translation gives CASRSSGGIETQYF.

This chain joins TRBV7-2 and TRBJ2-7, with D tentatively TRBD2 (6 bases). Trimming took 5 bases from V and 0 from J, leaving 17 bases between them. Per germline, CDR1 SGHTA and CDR2 FQGNSA. The CDR3 covers 16 residues. For the CDR3, the DNA is TGTGCCAGCAGCCCCGCCGCCTTGCGGGGCTCCTACGAGCAGTACTTC. As protein: CASSPAALRGSYEQYF.

A few counts support this clone. The chain recombines TRBV18 with TRBJ2-7, with D tentatively TRBD1 (7 bases). V lost 3 bases to trimming and J lost 0 bases, with 15 bases between them. CDR3 length: 16 amino acids. In germline, CDR1 is KGHSH, CDR2 LQKENI. The DNA for the CDR3 is TGTGCCAGCTCACCCTCCGGGGGACAGAGCTCCTACGAGCAGTACTTC. It encodes CASSPSGGQSSYEQYF.

The rearrangement uses TRBV28 and TRBJ1-2; 8 nucleotides match TRBD1. V gave up 8 bases and J gave up 0 bases; unmatched junction bases: 8. The germline V gene encodes CDR1 MDHEN and CDR2 SYDVKM. The CDR3 is made up of 15 amino acids. For the CDR3, the DNA is TGTGCCAGCGCCGTTGGGACAGGAGCTAACTATGGCTACACCTTC. Translation: CASAVGTGANYGYTF.

V is TRBV5-1 and J is TRBJ1-4, with a tentative D call TRBD1 (6 bases). Looked up from germline, CDR1 is SGHRS and CDR2 is YFSETQ. The V gene lost 4 bases and the J gene lost 8 bases, with 15 bases spanning the gap. The CDR3 sequence is 14 residues long. CDR3 in amino acids: CASSLGGLREKLFF. The CDR3 coding sequence is TGCGCCAGCAGCCTGGGGGGGCTAAGAGAAAAACTGTTTTTT.

This clone has only a few counts. The chain carries TRBV5-1 and TRBJ2-1; the D is unclear. The CDR3 loop spans 12 amino acids. V lost 0 bases and J lost 10, with 8 bases in between. Germline lookup yields CDR1 SGHRS and CDR2 YFSETQ. CDR3 sequence: CASSLEADEQFF. The CDR3 DNA is TGCGCCAGCAGCTTGGAGGCAGACGAGCAGTTCTTC.